The rows below give T cell receptor beta chains drawn from one sample of a study of Graves' ophthalmopathy and Graves' hyperthyroidism. TCRdb analysed the multiplex PCR reads with MiXCR anew, one entry per CDR3 protein. The data show hundreds of thousands of distinct CDR3 sequences, 40% seen once. The sequenced sample was peripheral blood. The receptors shown here come from an adult man with Graves' ophthalmopathy. The CDR3 runs from the conserved cysteine through the conserved F or W. A D gene is named only where the DNA matches it firmly. The listing skips clone size in some rows; elsewhere it reads once, few, many or a size class.

>TRBJ2-2|TRBV29-1|TRBD1|many
CSVDGGQGSTTGELFF
TGCAGCGTTGACGGAGGACAGGGTTCAACCACCGGGGAGCTGTTTTTT
>TRBJ2-5|TRBV10-3|.|many
CAISEGVPGETQYF
TGTGCCATCAGTGAGGGGGTCCCGGGTGAGACCCAGTACTTC
>TRBJ2-7|TRBV2|TRBD1|.
CASSGGQGLTYEQYF
TGTGCCAGCAGCGGGGGACAGGGGCTAACCTACGAGCAGTACTTC
>TRBJ1-5|TRBV11-2|.|few
CASSQATESNQPQHF
TGTGCCAGCAGCCAAGCGACGGAGAGCAATCAGCCCCAGCATTTT
>TRBJ1-2|TRBV14|.|many
CASSQRPIYGYTF
TGTGCCAGCAGCCAAAGGCCAATCTATGGCTACACCTTC
>TRBJ2-2|TRBV20-1|TRBD2|few
CSARSTSGGGGELFF
TGCAGTGCTAGATCGACTAGCGGGGGTGGCGGGGAGCTGTTTTTT
>TRBJ2-5|TRBV24-1|TRBD2|.
CASRDPPKLAGGVKTQYF
TGTGCCTCTCGCGACCCCCCTAAACTAGCGGGAGGGGTAAAGACCCAGTACTTC
>TRBJ1-1|TRBV7-9|.|.
CASSLNPHELTEAFF
TGCGCCAGCAGCTTGAATCCCCACGAACTCACTGAAGCTTTCTTT
>TRBJ2-5|TRBV29-1|TRBD1|many
CSVAPGQEETQYF
TGCAGCGTCGCCCCGGGACAGGAAGAGACCCAGTACTTC
>TRBJ1-5|TRBV12-3/TRBV12-4|.|.
CASSRGGGSNQPQHF
TGTGCCAGCAGTCGGGGAGGGGGAAGCAATCAGCCCCAGCATTTT
>TRBJ2-7|TRBV5-6|TRBD2|.
CASSLFRASGSVEYEQYF
TGTGCCAGCAGCTTGTTCCGGGCTAGCGGTAGTGTTGAGTACGAGCAGTACTTC
>TRBJ1-2|TRBV10-3|.|.
CASSRDLSANYGYTF
TGTGCCAGCAGTCGGGACCTGTCAGCTAACTATGGCTACACCTTC
>TRBJ2-5|TRBV6-6|.|.
CASSYSRTVQETQYF
TGTGCCAGCAGTTACTCGAGGACGGTCCAAGAGACCCAGTACTTC
>TRBJ2-7|TRBV2|.|many
CASSEGLNEQYF
TGTGCCAGCAGTGAGGGGCTTAACGAGCAGTACTTC
>TRBJ2-7|TRBV7-8|.|many
CASSRGGIYEQYF
TGTGCCAGCAGCCGTGGGGGTATCTACGAGCAGTACTTC
>TRBJ1-2|TRBV25-1|TRBD1|.
CASSPGRGLDYGYTF
TGTGCCAGCTCACCAGGGAGGGGGCTGGACTATGGCTACACCTTC
>TRBJ1-5|TRBV7-9|.|once
CASSLVDNQSQHF
TGTGCCAGCAGCTTGGTAGACAATCAGTCCCAGCATTTT
>TRBJ1-4|TRBV5-6|TRBD1|.
CASSADQGDNEKLFF
TGTGCCAGCAGCGCAGACCAGGGGGATAATGAAAAACTGTTTTTT
>TRBJ2-6|TRBV19|.|.
CACSIKGPGANVLTF
TGTGCCTGTAGTATAAAGGGACCCGGGGCCAACGTCCTGACTTTC
>TRBJ1-2|TRBV10-3|.|many
CAISVTGTYGYTF
TGTGCCATCAGTGTAACAGGGACCTATGGCTACACCTTC
>TRBJ1-1|TRBV7-2|.|many
CASQQNMNTEAFF
TGTGCCAGCCAGCAGAACATGAACACTGAAGCTTTCTTT
>TRBJ1-4|TRBV7-6|.|.
CASSVPGHYGDEKLFF
TGTGCCAGCAGCGTCCCGGGACATTATGGAGATGAAAAACTGTTTTTT
>TRBJ2-7|TRBV20-1|TRBD2|.
CSARELAGGYEQYF
TGCAGTGCTAGAGAACTAGCGGGAGGCTACGAGCAGTACTTC